This T cell receptor (beta chain) was found in a study of cytomegalovirus exposure and HLA in healthy donors. The CDR3 is 13 residues long. Trimming stripped 4 bases from V and 0 bases from J, with 8 bases between. Germline CDR1 and CDR2: SGHDT and YYEEEE. Whole-study results and caveats: Common viral pathogens were later found to be apparently linked to several of the most significant clusters.

PCR involved 60 Vbeta and 13 Jbeta primers. Sequencing was performed with immunoSEQ multiplex PCR; in TCRdb, only in-frame clones are kept and a portion is missing. This table has about 120,000 clones, around 84% appearing once. This clone was observed a handful of times. Its matching antigen is unknown. The V gene is TRBV5-6, the J gene TRBJ2-7; no reliable D call. The sequenced sample consisted of PBMCs. The sequence derives from a woman between 25 and 40 years old in good health and CMV-seropositive. CDR3 in amino acids: CASSELGSYEQYF. The CDR3 DNA reads TGTGCCAGCAGCGAGCTTGGCTCCTACGAGCAGTACTTC.